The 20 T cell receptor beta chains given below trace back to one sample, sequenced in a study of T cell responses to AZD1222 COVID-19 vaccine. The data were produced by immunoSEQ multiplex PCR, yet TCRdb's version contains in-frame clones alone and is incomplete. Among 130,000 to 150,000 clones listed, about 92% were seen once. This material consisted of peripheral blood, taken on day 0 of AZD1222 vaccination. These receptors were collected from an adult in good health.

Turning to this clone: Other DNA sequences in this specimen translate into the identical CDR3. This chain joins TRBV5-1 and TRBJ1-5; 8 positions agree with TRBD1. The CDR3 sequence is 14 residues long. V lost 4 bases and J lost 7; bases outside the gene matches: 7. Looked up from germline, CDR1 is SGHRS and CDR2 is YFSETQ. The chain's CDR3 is CASSPGQGGQPQHF. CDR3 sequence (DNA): TGCGCCAGCAGCCCAGGACAGGGTGGACAGCCCCAGCATTTT.

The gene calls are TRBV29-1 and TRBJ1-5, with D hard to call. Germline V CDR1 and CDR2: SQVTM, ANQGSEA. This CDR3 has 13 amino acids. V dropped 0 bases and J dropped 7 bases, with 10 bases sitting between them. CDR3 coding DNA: TGCAGCGTTGAAGATAACATAGGCCAGCCCCAGCATTTT. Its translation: CSVEDNIGQPQHF.

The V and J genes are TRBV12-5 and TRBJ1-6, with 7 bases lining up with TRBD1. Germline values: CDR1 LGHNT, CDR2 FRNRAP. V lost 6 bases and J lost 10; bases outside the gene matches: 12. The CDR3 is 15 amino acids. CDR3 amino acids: CASGSGQTIWSPLHF. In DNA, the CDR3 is TGTGCTAGTGGGTCGGGACAGACCATATGGTCACCCCTCCACTTT. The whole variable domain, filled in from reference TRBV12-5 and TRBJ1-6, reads DARVTQTPRHKVTEMGQEVTMRCQPILGHNTVFWYRQTMMQGLELLAYFRNRAPLDDSGMPKDRFSAEMPDATLATLKIQPSEPRDSAVYFCASGSGQTIWSPLHFGNGTRLTVT.

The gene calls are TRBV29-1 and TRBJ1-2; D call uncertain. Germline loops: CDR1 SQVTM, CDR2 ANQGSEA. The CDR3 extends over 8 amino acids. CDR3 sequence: CANYGYTF. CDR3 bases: TGCGCCAACTATGGCTACACCTTC.

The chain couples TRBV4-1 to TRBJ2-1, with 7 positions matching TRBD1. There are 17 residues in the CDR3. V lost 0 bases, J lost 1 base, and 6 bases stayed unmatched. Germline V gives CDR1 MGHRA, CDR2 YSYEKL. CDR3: CASSQEWTGGSYNEQFF. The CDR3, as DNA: TGCGCCAGCAGCCAAGAATGGACAGGAGGTTCCTACAATGAGCAGTTCTTC.

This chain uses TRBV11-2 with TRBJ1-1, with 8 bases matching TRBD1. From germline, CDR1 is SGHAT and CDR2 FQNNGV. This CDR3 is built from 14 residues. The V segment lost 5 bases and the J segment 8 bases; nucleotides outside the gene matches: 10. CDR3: CASSPDLDRAEAFF. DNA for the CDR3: TGTGCCAGCAGCCCCGACCTGGACAGGGCCGAAGCTTTCTTT. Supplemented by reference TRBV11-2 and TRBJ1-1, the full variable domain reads EAGVAQSPRYKIIEKRQSVAFWCNPISGHATLYWYQQILGQGPKLLIQFQNNGVVDDSQLPKDRFSAERLKGVDSTLKIQPAKLEDSAVYLCASSPDLDRAEAFFGQGTRLTVV.

CDR3 nucleotides: TGTGCCAGCAGTTCCTTGGGAAACTATGGCTACACCTTC. Translated: CASSSLGNYGYTF. The rearrangement joins TRBV27 to TRBJ1-2; D not certain. The CDR3 has 13 amino acids. The V gene's germline CDR1 is MNHEY and CDR2 SMNVEV (reference sequence). Trimming cost V 4 bases and J 2 bases, with 8 bases left between them.

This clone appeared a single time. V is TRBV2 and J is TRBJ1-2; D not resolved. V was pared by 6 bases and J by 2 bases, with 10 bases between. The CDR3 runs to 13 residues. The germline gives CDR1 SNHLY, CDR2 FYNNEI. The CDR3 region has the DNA TGTGCCAGCAGGCAGACGGAAAACTATGGCTACACCTTC. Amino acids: CASRQTENYGYTF.

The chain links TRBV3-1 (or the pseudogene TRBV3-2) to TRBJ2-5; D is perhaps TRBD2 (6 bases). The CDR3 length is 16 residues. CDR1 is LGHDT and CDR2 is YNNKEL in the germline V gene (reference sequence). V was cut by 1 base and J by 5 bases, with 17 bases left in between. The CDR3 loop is CASSQAEGLYRETQYF. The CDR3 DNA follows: TGTGCCAGCAGCCAAGCGGAGGGTCTCTATAGGGAGACCCAGTACTTC.

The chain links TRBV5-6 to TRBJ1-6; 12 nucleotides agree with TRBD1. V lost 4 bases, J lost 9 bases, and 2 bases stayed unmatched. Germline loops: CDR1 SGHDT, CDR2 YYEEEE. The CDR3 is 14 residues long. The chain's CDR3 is CASSKGQGASPLHF. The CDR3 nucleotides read TGTGCCAGCAGCAAGGGACAGGGGGCTTCACCCCTCCACTTT. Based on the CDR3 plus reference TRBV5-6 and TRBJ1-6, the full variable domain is DAGVTQSPTHLIKTRGQQVTLRCSPKSGHDTVSWYQQALGQGPQFIFQYYEEEERQRGNFPDRFSGHQFPNYSSELNVNALLLGDSALYLCASSKGQGASPLHFGNGTRLTVT.

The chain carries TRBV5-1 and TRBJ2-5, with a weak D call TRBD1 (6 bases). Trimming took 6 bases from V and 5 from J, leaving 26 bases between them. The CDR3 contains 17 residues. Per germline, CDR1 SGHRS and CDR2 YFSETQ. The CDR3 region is CASTFDGGTQGLETQYF. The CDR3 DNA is TGCGCCAGCACCTTCGACGGTGGGACCCAGGGGCTCGAGACCCAGTACTTC.

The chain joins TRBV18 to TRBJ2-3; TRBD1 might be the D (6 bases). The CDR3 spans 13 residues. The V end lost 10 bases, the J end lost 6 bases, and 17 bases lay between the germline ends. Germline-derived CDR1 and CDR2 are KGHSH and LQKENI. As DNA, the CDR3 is TGTGCCACCTTACAGGGAGTGTCGGATACGCAGTATTTT. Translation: CATLQGVSDTQYF.

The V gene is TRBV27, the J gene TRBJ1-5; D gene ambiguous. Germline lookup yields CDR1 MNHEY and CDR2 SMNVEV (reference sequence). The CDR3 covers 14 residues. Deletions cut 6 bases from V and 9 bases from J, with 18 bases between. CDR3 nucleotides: TGTGCCAGCAGATCCGACGTGTCCGAGGGGCCCCAGCATTTT. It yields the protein CASRSDVSEGPQHF.

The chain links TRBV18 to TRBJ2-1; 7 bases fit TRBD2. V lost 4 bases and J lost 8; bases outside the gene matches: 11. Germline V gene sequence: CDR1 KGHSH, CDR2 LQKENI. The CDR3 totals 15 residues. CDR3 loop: CASSRPKTSRDEQFF. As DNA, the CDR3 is TGTGCCAGCTCACGACCGAAGACTAGCAGGGATGAGCAGTTCTTC.

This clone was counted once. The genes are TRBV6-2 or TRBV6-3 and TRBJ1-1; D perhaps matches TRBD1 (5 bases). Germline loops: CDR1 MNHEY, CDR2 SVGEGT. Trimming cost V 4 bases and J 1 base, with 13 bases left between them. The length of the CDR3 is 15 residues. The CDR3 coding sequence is TGTGCCAGCAGTTTGCAGGGTCCGGCGAACACTGAAGCTTTCTTT. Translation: CASSLQGPANTEAFF.

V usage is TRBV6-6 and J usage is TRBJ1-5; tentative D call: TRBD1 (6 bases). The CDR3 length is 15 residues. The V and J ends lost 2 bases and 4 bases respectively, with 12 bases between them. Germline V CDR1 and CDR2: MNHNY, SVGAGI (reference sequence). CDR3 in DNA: TGTGCCAGCAGTTACGTAGAGGGGGGTAATCAGCCCCAGCATTTT. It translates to CASSYVEGGNQPQHF.

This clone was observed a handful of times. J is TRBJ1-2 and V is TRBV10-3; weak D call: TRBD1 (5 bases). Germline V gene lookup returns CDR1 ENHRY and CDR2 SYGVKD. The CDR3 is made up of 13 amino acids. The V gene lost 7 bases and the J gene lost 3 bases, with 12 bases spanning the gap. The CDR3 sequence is CAIMRGGYYGYTF. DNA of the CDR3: TGTGCCATCATGCGGGGCGGCTACTATGGCTACACCTTC.

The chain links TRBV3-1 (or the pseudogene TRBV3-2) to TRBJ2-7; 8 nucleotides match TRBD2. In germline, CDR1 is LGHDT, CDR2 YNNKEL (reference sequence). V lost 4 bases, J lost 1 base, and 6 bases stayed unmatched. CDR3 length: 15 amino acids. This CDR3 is CASSRPGGGSYEQYF. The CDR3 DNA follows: TGTGCCAGCAGCCGCCCAGGCGGGGGGTCCTACGAGCAGTACTTC.

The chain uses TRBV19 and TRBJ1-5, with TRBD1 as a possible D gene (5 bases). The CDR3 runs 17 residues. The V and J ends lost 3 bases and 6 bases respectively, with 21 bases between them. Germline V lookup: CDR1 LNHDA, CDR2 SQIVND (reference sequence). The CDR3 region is CASSIVTGSTRRQPQHF. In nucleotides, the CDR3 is TGTGCCAGTAGTATCGTTACAGGTAGTACCCGGCGTCAGCCCCAGCATTTT.

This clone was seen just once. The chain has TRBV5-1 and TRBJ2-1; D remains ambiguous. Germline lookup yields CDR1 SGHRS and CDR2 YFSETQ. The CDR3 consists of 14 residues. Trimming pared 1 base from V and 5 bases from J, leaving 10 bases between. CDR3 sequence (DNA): TGCGCCAGCAGCTTGAGGGTCGGGCACAATGAGCAGTTCTTC. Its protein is CASSLRVGHNEQFF. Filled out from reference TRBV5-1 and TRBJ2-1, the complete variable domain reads KAGVTQTPRYLIKTRGQQVTLSCSPISGHRSVSWYQQTPGQGLQFLFEYFSETQRNKGNFPGRFSGRQFSNSRSEMNVSTLELGDSALYLCASSLRVGHNEQFFGPGTRLTVL.